The 29 T cell receptor beta chains listed next were all sequenced from one sample in a study of blood T cell repertoires in COVID-19. Using immunoSEQ multiplex PCR, the repertoire was profiled, and TCRdb retains in-frame clones only, with some absent. The repertoire includes approximately 53,000 clones, around 90% of them detected once, and about 26% sits in the top ten. Sequencing used peripheral blood. The receptors shown here come from a human donor in a cohort sampled during active COVID-19.

V and J are TRBV19 and TRBJ2-5, with 9 bases lining up with TRBD2. CDR3 length: 14 amino acids. The V gene's germline CDR1 is LNHDA and CDR2 SQIVND (reference sequence). V lost 10 bases to trimming and J lost 5 bases; unmatched junction nucleotides: 11. The CDR3 nucleotides read TGTGCCACAAGCCCCCGGACTAGCGAGGAGACCCAGTACTTC. Protein product: CATSPRTSEETQYF.

This clone has just one count. The J gene is TRBJ2-7, the V gene TRBV28, with 11 nucleotides matching TRBD1. This CDR3 has 15 amino acids. CDR1 is MDHEN, CDR2 SYDVKM, per germline. Germline trimming cut 4 bases from V and 5 bases from J; bases unmatched to any gene: 7. The CDR3 bases are TGTGCCAGCAGTTCGCCGGGACAGGGGGTCAACGAGCAGTACTTC. Amino acid sequence: CASSSPGQGVNEQYF.

CDR3 region: CASSSGGRSSTDTQYF. CDR3 DNA sequence: TGCGCCAGCAGCTCAGGGGGGCGGTCTAGCACAGATACGCAGTATTTT. The J gene is TRBJ2-3, the V gene TRBV5-1; D is possibly TRBD1 (7 bases). Germline CDR1 reads SGHRS; CDR2 reads YFSETQ. The V end was cut by 3 bases, the J end by 0 bases, with 14 bases between. The CDR3 is 16 amino acids. The full variable domain, completed using reference TRBV5-1 and TRBJ2-3, is KAGVTQTPRYLIKTRGQQVTLSCSPISGHRSVSWYQQTPGQGLQFLFEYFSETQRNKGNFPGRFSGRQFSNSRSEMNVSTLELGDSALYLCASSSGGRSSTDTQYFGPGTRLTVL.

This rearrangement joins TRBV30 to TRBJ2-7; D is perhaps TRBD1 (5 bases). V lost 0 bases, J lost 7 bases, and 13 bases lay in between. CDR1 and CDR2 from the germline V gene are GTSNPN and SVGIG (reference sequence). This CDR3 contains 13 residues. CDR3 nucleotides: TGTGCCTGGAGTGTACAGGAGATAGGTGAGCAGTACGTC. As protein: CAWSVQEIGEQYV.

The V gene is TRBV9, the J gene TRBJ1-1; possibly TRBD1 for D (5 bases). Germline V CDR1 and CDR2: SGDLS, YYNGEE. This CDR3 is 14 amino acids long. V was shortened by 2 bases and J by 2 bases, with 10 bases between the two germline ends. The CDR3 is CASSVTGTNTEAFF. In nucleotides, the CDR3 is TGTGCCAGCAGCGTTACAGGAACAAACACTGAAGCTTTCTTT. Combining the CDR3 with reference TRBV9 and TRBJ1-1 gives the whole variable domain DSGVTQTPKHLITATGQRVTLRCSPRSGDLSVYWYQQSLDQGLQFLIQYYNGEERAKGNILERFSAQQFPDLHSELNLSSLELGDSALYFCASSVTGTNTEAFFGQGTRLTVV.

The chain is built from TRBV5-4 and TRBJ2-5; TRBD2 matches at 7 bases. The CDR3 runs 15 residues. V was clipped by 0 bases and J by 5 bases; unmatched bases: 7. Looked up from germline, CDR1 is SGHNT and CDR2 is YYREEE (reference sequence). CDR3 in DNA: TGTGCCAGCAGCTTGGTGGCGGGAGATTCGGAGACCCAGTACTTC. This codes for CASSLVAGDSETQYF.

The V call is TRBV9, the J call TRBJ1-1, with a weak D call TRBD1 (6 bases). The CDR3 length is 14 residues. Germline V CDR1 and CDR2: SGDLS, YYNGEE. V shed 0 bases and J shed 1 base, with 7 bases lying between them. This chain's CDR3 is CASSVVQGNTEAFF. CDR3 nucleotides: TGTGCCAGCAGCGTAGTACAGGGGAACACTGAAGCTTTCTTT. Drawing the rest from reference TRBV9 and TRBJ1-1, the complete variable domain is DSGVTQTPKHLITATGQRVTLRCSPRSGDLSVYWYQQSLDQGLQFLIQYYNGEERAKGNILERFSAQQFPDLHSELNLSSLELGDSALYFCASSVVQGNTEAFFGQGTRLTVV.

The chain couples TRBV28 to TRBJ2-3, with 10 bases aligning to TRBD1. The V gene's germline CDR1 is MDHEN and CDR2 SYDVKM. This CDR3 is built from 15 residues. Germline trimming cut 0 bases from V and 4 bases from J; bases unmatched to any gene: 1. The CDR3 coding sequence is TGTGCCAGCAGTTTATGGACAGGGGGCGCAGATACGCAGTATTTT. Residues: CASSLWTGGADTQYF.

CDR3 nucleotide sequence: TGTGCCAGTAGTATAGGGCAAGGGGTTGGCTACACCTTC. Protein product: CASSIGQGVGYTF. The chain links TRBV19 to TRBJ1-2, with D possibly TRBD1 on 5 matching bases. CDR1 and CDR2 from the germline V gene are LNHDA and SQIVND (reference sequence). The length of the CDR3 is 13 residues. Trimming left V 1 base short and J 7 bases short, with 10 bases between.

V is TRBV3-1 (or the pseudogene TRBV3-2) and J is TRBJ2-2, with 12 bases identical to TRBD2. V dropped 4 bases and J dropped 5; count of bases not matched to a gene: 17. This CDR3 is built from 20 residues. Per the germline V gene, CDR1 is LGHDT and CDR2 is YNNKEL (reference sequence). DNA of the CDR3: TGTGCCAGCAGCCCTGCTGGTCCGACTAGCGGGAGATCGGGGACCGGGGAGCTGTTTTTT. Protein product: CASSPAGPTSGRSGTGELFF.

The chain has TRBV9 and TRBJ2-1; no reliable D call. The CDR3 length is 15 residues. Trimming removed 2 bases at V and 7 bases at J, with 16 bases between. The germline V gene encodes CDR1 SGDLS and CDR2 YYNGEE. CDR3 protein: CASSVETEPTNEQFF. The CDR3 coding sequence is TGTGCCAGCAGCGTGGAGACTGAACCCACGAATGAGCAGTTCTTC.

This chain's CDR3 is CASSLGRNSGELFF. CDR3 in DNA: TGTGCCAGCAGCTTAGGCCGGAACAGCGGGGAACTGTTTTTT. This rearrangement joins TRBV7-2 to TRBJ1-4; D gene uncertain. Looked up from germline, CDR1 is SGHTA and CDR2 is FQGNSA. The ends were cut back, 1 base at V and 12 bases at J, with 15 bases in the middle. The CDR3 covers 14 residues.

This sequence joins TRBV18 and TRBJ1-5; 7 bases are shared with TRBD1. Unmatched junction bases numbered 11, after V lost 6 bases and J lost 6 bases. CDR3 length: 15 residues. Germline V gene sequence: CDR1 KGHSH, CDR2 LQKENI. CDR3: CASSPGQQELQPQHF. The CDR3 DNA sequence: TGTGCCAGCTCCCCGGGACAGCAGGAACTTCAGCCCCAGCATTTT.

This sequence joins TRBV6-5 and TRBJ2-1; TRBD1 agrees at 8 bases. V shed 6 bases and J 1 base; nucleotides not matched to a gene: 2. Looked up from germline, CDR1 is MNHEY and CDR2 is SVGAGI. The CDR3 has 14 residues. CDR3 in DNA: TGTGCCAGCAGCCGACAGGGGTCCTACAATGAGCAGTTCTTC. This sequence encodes CASSRQGSYNEQFF.

This clone is a singleton in its sample. The rearrangement joins TRBV5-1 to TRBJ2-3, with 10 bases matching TRBD2. CDR1 and CDR2 from the germline V gene are SGHRS and YFSETQ. J lost 5 bases, V lost 3 bases, and 9 bases had no gene match. The length of the CDR3 is 16 residues. As DNA, the CDR3 is TGCGCCAGCAGCTACCTAGCGGGGGAGAGGGAAGATACGCAGTATTTT. Encoded protein: CASSYLAGEREDTQYF.

The chain employs TRBV30 and TRBJ1-4; 7 positions agree with TRBD1. The germline V gene encodes CDR1 GTSNPN and CDR2 SVGIG (reference sequence). V was pared by 3 bases and J by 5 bases, with 18 bases of the junction left unmatched. This CDR3 spans 18 amino acids. In DNA form, the CDR3 reads TGTGCCTGGAGATCTGGGTGGGTTTATGGACAGGTGAATGAAAAACTGTTTTTT. Amino acids: CAWRSGWVYGQVNEKLFF.

This clone is a singleton in its sample. The rearrangement joins TRBV9 to TRBJ2-3; 9 nucleotides align to TRBD2. Unmatched junction bases numbered 6, after V lost 3 bases and J lost 4 bases. The germline CDR1 and CDR2 sequences are SGDLS and YYNGEE. The CDR3 consists of 15 residues. CDR3: CASSATSGRADTQYF. The CDR3 DNA sequence: TGTGCCAGCAGCGCTACTAGCGGGCGAGCAGATACGCAGTATTTT.

CDR3 in amino acids: CASSLGAGPLSYEQYF. The CDR3 DNA sequence: TGCGCCAGCAGCTTGGGAGCAGGGCCCCTCTCCTACGAGCAGTACTTC. The chain links TRBV5-1 to TRBJ2-7; TRBD1 might be the D (5 bases). The CDR3 has 16 amino acids. The germline gives CDR1 SGHRS, CDR2 YFSETQ. Between the trimmed V and J ends, which lost 0 bases and 0 bases, there was a span of 13 bases.

Points on this clone: This same CDR3 is encoded by further DNA sequences in the sample. The genes are TRBV11-2 and TRBJ2-7; maybe TRBD1 (6 bases). The V gene's germline CDR1 is SGHAT and CDR2 FQNNGV. There are 15 residues in the CDR3. V lost 1 base to trimming and J lost 0 bases, with 10 bases between them. The CDR3 loop is CASSLGQASSYEQYV. As DNA, the CDR3 is TGTGCCAGCAGCTTAGGACAGGCCAGCTCCTACGAGCAGTACGTC.

The count of this clone is one. The V and J genes are TRBV7-8 and TRBJ2-3; 9 bases align to TRBD2. The CDR3 spans 12 residues. Germline CDR1 is SGHVS and CDR2 is FQNEAQ. After removal of 5 bases from V and 11 bases from J, the junction contained 5 bases not matched to a gene. The CDR3 sequence: CASSQTSGRQYF. For the CDR3, the DNA is TGTGCCAGCAGCCAGACTAGCGGCAGGCAGTATTTT.

This clone was observed a single time. The chain uses TRBV29-1 and TRBJ2-3; the D gene is possibly TRBD1 (6 bases). CDR1 SQVTM and CDR2 ANQGSEA come from the germline V gene. This CDR3 is built from 15 residues. V lost 0 bases to trimming and J lost 11 bases, with 21 bases between them. In nucleotides, the CDR3 is TGCAGCGTTGAAGATCGAGACAGGTTCCTTCCGGGGCAGTATTTT. Its translation: CSVEDRDRFLPGQYF.

J is TRBJ2-1 and V is TRBV20-1, with 11 bases lining up with TRBD2. Germline lookup yields CDR1 DFQATT and CDR2 SNEGSKA (reference sequence). The junction had 13 bases not matched to a gene; V was cut back by 3 bases and J by 6 bases. The CDR3 extends over 17 amino acids. The DNA of the CDR3 is TGCAGTGCTAGTGCCCTGGGTAGCGGGGGGGCGAGCAATGAGCAGTTCTTC. Encoded protein: CSASALGSGGASNEQFF.

The CDR3 loop reads CASSFSGGKEKLFF. CDR3 DNA: TGTGCCAGCAGTTTTTCAGGGGGCAAGGAAAAACTGTTTTTT. The chain recombines TRBV28 with TRBJ1-4; the match to TRBD1 covers 8 bases. This CDR3 is 14 amino acids long. Trimming took 3 bases from V and 8 from J; bases not matched to a gene: 5. From germline, CDR1 is MDHEN and CDR2 SYDVKM.

The J gene is TRBJ2-1, the V gene TRBV4-1; TRBD2 aligns across 11 bases. From germline, CDR1 is MGHRA and CDR2 YSYEKL. CDR3 length equals 17 residues. V lost 0 bases, J lost 9 bases, and 10 bases stayed unmatched. The CDR3 DNA sequence: TGCGCCAGCAGCCAAGATAGAACTAGCGGGAGAGTAAGTGAGCAGTTCTTC. Translated, it gives CASSQDRTSGRVSEQFF.

The rearrangement joins TRBV12-5 to TRBJ1-4, with a tentative D call TRBD1 (6 bases). Germline lookup yields CDR1 LGHNT and CDR2 FRNRAP. V was cut by 1 base and J by 5 bases, with 11 bases left in between. The CDR3 loop spans 15 amino acids. The CDR3 is CASGLGTADNEKLFF. The CDR3 DNA follows: TGTGCTAGTGGTTTGGGGACAGCAGACAATGAAAAACTGTTTTTT.

This clone appeared once. The CDR3 DNA follows: TGTGCCTGGAGGTCCCCGGGTCCTTATTCACCCCTCCACTTT. Amino acid sequence: CAWRSPGPYSPLHF. This sequence joins TRBV30 and TRBJ1-6; the D is unclear. Trimming shortened V by 3 bases and J by 8 bases, and 14 bases separated the two germline ends. Germline loops: CDR1 GTSNPN, CDR2 SVGIG (reference sequence). The CDR3 has 14 amino acids.

The J gene is TRBJ2-3, the V gene TRBV2; D is possibly TRBD1 (6 bases). Between the trimmed V and J ends, which lost 7 bases and 6 bases, there was a span of 14 bases. CDR1 is SNHLY and CDR2 is FYNNEI in the germline V gene. This CDR3 contains 13 residues. The CDR3 sequence is CASTQGIGDTQYF. In nucleotides, the CDR3 is TGTGCCAGCACCCAGGGGATAGGGGATACGCAGTATTTT.

This CDR3 reads CASSFDRASGNTIYF. The CDR3 region has the DNA TGTGCCAGCAGCTTTGACAGGGCCTCTGGAAACACCATATATTTT. This chain joins TRBV11-3 and TRBJ1-3; TRBD1 matches 7 bases. CDR3 length: 15 residues. The J segment lost 0 bases and the V segment lost 3 bases, leaving 2 bases of the junction unmatched. Germline CDR1 is SGHNT and CDR2 is YENEEA.

V gene TRBV7-2 combines with J gene TRBJ2-5; 7 bases line up with TRBD1. Germline-derived CDR1 and CDR2 are SGHTA and FQGNSA. The CDR3 is made up of 14 amino acids. V lost 2 bases, J lost 1 base, and 1 base stayed unmatched. The CDR3 DNA follows: TGTGCCAGCAGCTTAAGGACAGGCCAAGAGACCCAGTACTTC. Protein product: CASSLRTGQETQYF.